This entry is about one T cell receptor beta chain. No antigen is known for it. The CDR3 runs to 15 residues. V lost 5 bases and J 3 bases, leaving 14 bases between the germline ends. From germline, CDR1 is LNHDA and CDR2 SQIVND (reference sequence). Attachment of unique molecular identifiers was made to individual cDNA molecules. TCRdb processed the 5' RACE reads anew with MiXCR; each CDR3 protein has one entry. Among 55,000 to 75,000 distinct CDR3 sequences listed, more than 9% were seen once. This sample stems from a study of early T cells in non-severe SARS-CoV-2 infection. Study summary: With bulk RNA from unsorted whole blood as input, sequencing yielded unpaired chains.

General study points: Anti-spike CD8 responses were favored by VDJdb matching, which missed private and CD4 specificities.

This receptor was obtained from an adult who was a healthcare worker with PCR-confirmed SARS-CoV-2 infection or an uninfected control (not recorded which). The specimen sequenced was whole blood. The V gene is TRBV19, the J gene TRBJ2-1; D possibly corresponds to TRBD1 (5 bases). CDR3 nucleotide sequence: TGTGCCAGTAGTCCACAGGTAAACAACTACAATGAGCAGTTCTTC. This sequence encodes CASSPQVNNYNEQFF.